This record looks at one TCR beta chain sequence and its context. Its specificity is unknown. The sample is drawn from a study of post-analysis software for immune sequencing data. Study-wide context: The study covered relapsing-remitting, secondary progressive and progressive-relapsing courses of multiple sclerosis.

Tagging with unique molecular identifiers was a feature of the TCR beta cDNA libraries. T cells numbering roughly 1 to 10 million gave rise to roughly 550,000 cDNA molecules. One entry per CDR3 protein results from TCRdb running MiXCR on the PCR reads. The sample holds 700,000 to 900,000 distinct CDR3 sequences, around 46% seen once. This CDR3 spans 19 amino acids. Germline-derived CDR1 and CDR2 are SEHNR and FQNEAQ (reference sequence). The ends were cut back, 7 bases at V and 5 bases at J, with 27 bases in the middle. The study's findings and limits: Normalized Chao1 diversity was significantly reduced in patients versus controls. Pronounced co-clustering by F measure was evident among identically batched samples. Patients had higher frequencies than controls of about five TRBV segments, including TRBV5-6, TRBV5-1 and TRBV20-1.

This TCR was sampled from a girl aged 5 to 17 with multiple sclerosis. The V call is TRBV7-9, the J call TRBJ2-6, with D possibly TRBD2 on 5 matching bases. Sequenced material: blood. The chain's CDR3 is CASTYYLVATPGRANVLTF. CDR3 coding DNA: TGTGCCAGCACCTACTATCTAGTGGCCACTCCCGGGAGGGCCAACGTCCTGACTTTC.